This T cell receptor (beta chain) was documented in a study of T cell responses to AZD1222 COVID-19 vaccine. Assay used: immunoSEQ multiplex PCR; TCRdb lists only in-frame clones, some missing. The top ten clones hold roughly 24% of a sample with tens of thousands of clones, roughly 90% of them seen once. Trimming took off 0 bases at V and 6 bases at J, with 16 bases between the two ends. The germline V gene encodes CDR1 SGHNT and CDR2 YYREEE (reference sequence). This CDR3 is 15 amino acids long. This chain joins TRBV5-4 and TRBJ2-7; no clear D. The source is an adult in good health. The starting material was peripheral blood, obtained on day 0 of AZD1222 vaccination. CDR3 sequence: CASSLGVYQATEQYF. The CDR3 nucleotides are TGTGCCAGCAGCTTGGGAGTGTACCAAGCGACCGAGCAGTACTTC.